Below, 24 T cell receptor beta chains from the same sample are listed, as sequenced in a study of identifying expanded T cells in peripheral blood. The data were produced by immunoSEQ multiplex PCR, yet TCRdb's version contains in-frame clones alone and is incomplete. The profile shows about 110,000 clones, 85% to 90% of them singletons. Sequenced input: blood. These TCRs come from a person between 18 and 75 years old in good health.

The DNA of the CDR3 is TGTGCCAGCAGTGAGTCGGGGGGGCGAAACACCGGGGAGCTGTTTTTT. Encoded protein: CASSESGGRNTGELFF. J is TRBJ2-2 and V is TRBV2, with 8 bases aligning to TRBD2. The CDR3 length is 16 residues. In germline, CDR1 is SNHLY, CDR2 FYNNEI. Germline trimming cut 3 bases from V and 2 bases from J; bases unmatched to any gene: 5.

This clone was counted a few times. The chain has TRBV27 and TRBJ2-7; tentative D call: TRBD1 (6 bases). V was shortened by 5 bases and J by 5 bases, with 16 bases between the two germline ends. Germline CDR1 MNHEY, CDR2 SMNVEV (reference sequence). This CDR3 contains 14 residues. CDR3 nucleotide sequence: TGTGCCAGCAGTCTTACAGGGATCAGACACGAGCAGTACTTC. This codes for CASSLTGIRHEQYF.

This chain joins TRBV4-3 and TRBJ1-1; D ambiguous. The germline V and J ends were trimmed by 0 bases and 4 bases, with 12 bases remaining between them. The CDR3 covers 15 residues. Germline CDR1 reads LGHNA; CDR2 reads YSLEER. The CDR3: CASSQETPSSTEAFF. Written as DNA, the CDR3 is TGCGCCAGCAGCCAAGAAACCCCCAGTAGCACTGAAGCTTTCTTT.

CDR3 protein: CAISDRTGVGEQFF. The CDR3 DNA follows: TGTGCCATCAGTGACCGGACAGGGGTGGGTGAGCAGTTCTTC. The chain has TRBV10-3 and TRBJ2-1; 9 bases match TRBD1. CDR1 and CDR2 (germline): ENHRY, SYGVKD. The length of the CDR3 is 14 residues. V lost 3 bases and J lost 9; bases outside the gene matches: 6.

CDR3 DNA: TGTGCAAGTCGCCTCTTAGGGGGGGGCCTTGTGCGCGAGCAGTACTTC. As protein: CASRLLGGGLVREQYF. V and J are TRBV12-2 and TRBJ2-7; the listed D gene, TRBD2, was not tested against the DNA. TRBV12-2 is given as a pseudogene. This CDR3 has 16 amino acids.

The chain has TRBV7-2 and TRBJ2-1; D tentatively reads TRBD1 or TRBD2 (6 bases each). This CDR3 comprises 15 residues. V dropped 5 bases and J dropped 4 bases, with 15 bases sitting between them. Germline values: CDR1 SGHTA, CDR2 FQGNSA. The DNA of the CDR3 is TGTGCCAGCAGCCTAGGGGGGAACCTTTACAATGAGCAGTTCTTC. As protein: CASSLGGNLYNEQFF. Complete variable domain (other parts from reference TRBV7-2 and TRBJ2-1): GAGVSQSPSNKVTEKGKDVELRCDPISGHTALYWYRQSLGQGLEFLIYFQGNSAPDKSGLPSDRFSAERTGGSVSTLTIQRTQQEDSAVYLCASSLGGNLYNEQFFGPGTRLTVL.

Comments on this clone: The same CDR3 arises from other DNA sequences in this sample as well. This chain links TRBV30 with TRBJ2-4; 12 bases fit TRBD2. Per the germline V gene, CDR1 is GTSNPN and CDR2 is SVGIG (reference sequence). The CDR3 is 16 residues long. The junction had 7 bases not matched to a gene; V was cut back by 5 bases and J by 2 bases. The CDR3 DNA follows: TGTGCCTGGGGACTAGCGGGGACCCGTTCCAAAAACATTCAGTACTTC. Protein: CAWGLAGTRSKNIQYF. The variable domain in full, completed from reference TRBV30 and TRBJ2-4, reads SQTIHQWPATLVQPVGSPLSLECTVEGTSNPNLYWYRQAAGRGLQLLFYSVGIGQISSEVPQNLSASRPQDRQFILSSKKLLLSDSGFYLCAWGLAGTRSKNIQYFGAGTRLSVL.

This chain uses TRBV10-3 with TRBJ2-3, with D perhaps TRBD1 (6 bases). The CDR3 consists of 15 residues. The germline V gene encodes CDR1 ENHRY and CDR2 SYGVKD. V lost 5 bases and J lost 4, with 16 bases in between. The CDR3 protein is CAISRLRGNADTQYF. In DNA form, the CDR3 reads TGTGCCATCAGTCGCCTAAGGGGGAACGCAGATACGCAGTATTTT.

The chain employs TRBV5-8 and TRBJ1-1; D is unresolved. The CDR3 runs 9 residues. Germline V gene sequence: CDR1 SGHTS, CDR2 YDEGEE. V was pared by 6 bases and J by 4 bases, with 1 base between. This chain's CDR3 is CASTTEAFF. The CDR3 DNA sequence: TGTGCCAGCACCACTGAAGCTTTCTTT.

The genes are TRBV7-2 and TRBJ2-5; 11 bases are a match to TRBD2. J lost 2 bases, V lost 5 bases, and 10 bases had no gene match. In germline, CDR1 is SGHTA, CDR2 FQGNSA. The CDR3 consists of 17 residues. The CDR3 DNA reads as TGTGCCAGCAGCCCTCCGGGGGTAGCGGGGGGGCAAGAGACCCAGTACTTC. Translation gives CASSPPGVAGGQETQYF. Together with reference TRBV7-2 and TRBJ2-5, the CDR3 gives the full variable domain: GAGVSQSPSNKVTEKGKDVELRCDPISGHTALYWYRQSLGQGLEFLIYFQGNSAPDKSGLPSDRFSAERTGGSVSTLTIQRTQQEDSAVYLCASSPPGVAGGQETQYFGPGTRLLVL.

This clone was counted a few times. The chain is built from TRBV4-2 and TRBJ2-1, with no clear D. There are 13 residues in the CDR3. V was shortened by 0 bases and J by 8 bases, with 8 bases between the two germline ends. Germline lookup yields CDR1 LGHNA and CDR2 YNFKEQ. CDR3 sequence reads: CASSQESPDEQFF. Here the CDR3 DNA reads TGTGCCAGCAGCCAAGAGAGTCCCGATGAGCAGTTCTTC.

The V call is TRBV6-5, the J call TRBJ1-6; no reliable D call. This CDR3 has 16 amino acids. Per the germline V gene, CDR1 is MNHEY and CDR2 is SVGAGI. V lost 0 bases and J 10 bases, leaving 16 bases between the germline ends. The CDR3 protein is CASSYSITYSYSPLHF. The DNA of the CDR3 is TGTGCCAGCAGTTACTCGATAACGTATTCCTACTCACCCCTCCACTTT.

The chain's CDR3 is CAICKGRGACTGELFF. The CDR3 DNA reads TGTGCCATCTGTAAAGGGCGGGGGGCTTGCACCGGGGAGCTGTTTTTT. This chain links TRBV10-3 with TRBJ2-2, with TRBD2 matching over 8 bases. CDR1 ENHRY and CDR2 SYGVKD come from the germline V gene. V trimming: 8 bases; J trimming: 4 bases; junction bases outside the gene matches: 12. CDR3 length: 16 residues.

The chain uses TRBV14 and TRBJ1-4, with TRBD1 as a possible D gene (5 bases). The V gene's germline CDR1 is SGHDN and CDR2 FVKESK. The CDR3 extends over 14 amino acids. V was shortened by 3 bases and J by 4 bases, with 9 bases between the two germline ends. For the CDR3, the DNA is TGTGCCAGCAGCCAGAAGGGGATTAATGAAAAACTGTTTTTT. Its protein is CASSQKGINEKLFF.

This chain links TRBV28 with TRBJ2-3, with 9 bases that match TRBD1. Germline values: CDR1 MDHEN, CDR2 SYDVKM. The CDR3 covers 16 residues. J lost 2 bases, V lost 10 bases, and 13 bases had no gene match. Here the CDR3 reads CATHSPHRGPTDTQYF. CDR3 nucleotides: TGTGCCACCCATTCTCCACACAGGGGGCCCACAGATACGCAGTATTTT.

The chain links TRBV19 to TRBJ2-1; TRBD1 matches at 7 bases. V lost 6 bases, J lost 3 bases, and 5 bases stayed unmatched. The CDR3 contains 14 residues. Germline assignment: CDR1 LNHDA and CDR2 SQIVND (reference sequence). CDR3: CASRGQRLYNEQFF. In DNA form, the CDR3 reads TGTGCCAGTAGGGGACAGAGACTCTACAATGAGCAGTTCTTC. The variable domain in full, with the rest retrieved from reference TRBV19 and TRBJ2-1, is DGGITQSPKYLFRKEGQNVTLSCEQNLNHDAMYWYRQDPGQGLRLIYYSQIVNDFQKGDIAEGYSVSREKKESFPLTVTSAQKNPTAFYLCASRGQRLYNEQFFGPGTRLTVL.

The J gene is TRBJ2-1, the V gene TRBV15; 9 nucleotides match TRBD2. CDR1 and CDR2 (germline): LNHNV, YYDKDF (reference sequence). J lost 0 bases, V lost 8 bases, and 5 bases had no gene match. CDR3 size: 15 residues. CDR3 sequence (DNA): TGTGCCACCCTGGCGGGGGGGGGCTCCTACAATGAGCAGTTCTTC. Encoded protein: CATLAGGGSYNEQFF.

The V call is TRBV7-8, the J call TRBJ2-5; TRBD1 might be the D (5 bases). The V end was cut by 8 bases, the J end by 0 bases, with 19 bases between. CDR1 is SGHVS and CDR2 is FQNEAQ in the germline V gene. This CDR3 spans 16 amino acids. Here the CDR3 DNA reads TGTGCCAGCTCCCGACGGACACCATCGTACCAAGAGACCCAGTACTTC. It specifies CASSRRTPSYQETQYF.

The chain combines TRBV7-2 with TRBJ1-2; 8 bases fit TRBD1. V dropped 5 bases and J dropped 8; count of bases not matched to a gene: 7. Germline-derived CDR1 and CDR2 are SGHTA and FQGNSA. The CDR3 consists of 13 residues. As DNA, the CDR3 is TGTGCCAGCAGCCGTGGACAGGGAGGGGGCTACACCTTC. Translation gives CASSRGQGGGYTF. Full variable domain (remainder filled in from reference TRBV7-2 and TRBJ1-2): GAGVSQSPSNKVTEKGKDVELRCDPISGHTALYWYRQSLGQGLEFLIYFQGNSAPDKSGLPSDRFSAERTGGSVSTLTIQRTQQEDSAVYLCASSRGQGGGYTFGSGTRLTVV.

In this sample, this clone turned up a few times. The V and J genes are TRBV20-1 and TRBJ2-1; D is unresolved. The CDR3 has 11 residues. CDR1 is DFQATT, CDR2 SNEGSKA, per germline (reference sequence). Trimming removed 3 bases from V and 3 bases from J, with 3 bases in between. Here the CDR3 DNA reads TGCAGTGCTAGGGTCTACAATGAGCAGTTCTTC. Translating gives CSARVYNEQFF.

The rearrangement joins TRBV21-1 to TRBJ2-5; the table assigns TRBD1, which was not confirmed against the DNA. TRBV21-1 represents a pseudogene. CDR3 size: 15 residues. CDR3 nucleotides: TGTGCCAGCAGCAATAGACAGCCGCACCAAGAGACCCAGTACTTC. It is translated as CASSNRQPHQETQYF.

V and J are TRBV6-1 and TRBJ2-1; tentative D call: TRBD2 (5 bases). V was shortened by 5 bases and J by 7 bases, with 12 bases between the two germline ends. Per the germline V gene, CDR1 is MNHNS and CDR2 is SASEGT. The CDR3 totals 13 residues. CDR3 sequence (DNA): TGTGCCAGCAGTTTGGTACGGGAAAATGAGCAGTTCTTC. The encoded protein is CASSLVRENEQFF.

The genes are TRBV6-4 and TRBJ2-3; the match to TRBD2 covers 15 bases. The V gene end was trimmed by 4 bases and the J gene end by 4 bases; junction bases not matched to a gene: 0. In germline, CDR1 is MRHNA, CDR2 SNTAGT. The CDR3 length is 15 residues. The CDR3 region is CASSGTSGGADTQYF. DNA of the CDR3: TGTGCCAGCAGTGGGACTAGCGGGGGGGCAGATACGCAGTATTTT.

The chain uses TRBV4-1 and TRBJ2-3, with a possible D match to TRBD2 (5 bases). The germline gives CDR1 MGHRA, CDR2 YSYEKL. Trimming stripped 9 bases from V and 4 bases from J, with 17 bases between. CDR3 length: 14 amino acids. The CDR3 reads CASATTVDADTQYF. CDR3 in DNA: TGCGCCAGTGCGACTACCGTTGACGCAGATACGCAGTATTTT.